These T cell receptor beta chains were read from a single sample in a study of CD8+ T cells in alopecia areata. Generated by immunoSEQ multiplex PCR, the TCRdb table keeps only in-frame clones and is missing some. Of 95,000 to 100,000 clones listed, 55% to 75% are singletons. The input for sequencing was CD8+ T cells sorted from blood, taken at approximately week 60, from a patient treated with tofacitinib. The origin of the receptors is a human donor with alopecia areata. Both conserved end residues are part of each CDR3. D genes are given only for firm matches. The size field is filled for only some rows; it gives once, few, many or a size class.

V	J	size	D	DNA	CDR3
TRBV19	TRBJ1-2	NA	NA	TGTGCCAGTAGTATAGGGGCAACCTATGGCTACACCTTC	CASSIGATYGYTF
TRBV30	TRBJ2-7	NA	TRBD1	TGTGCCTGGAGTGTACTTAGTTATGACAGGGGCTTGGGCGAGCAGTACTTC	CAWSVLSYDRGLGEQYF
TRBV30	TRBJ2-3	NA	TRBD2	TGTGCCTGCGTTAGCGGGGGGAAAGATACGCAGTATTTT	CACVSGGKDTQYF
TRBV11-2	TRBJ1-2	NA	TRBD1	TGTGCCAGCAGCTTAGTTGCAGGGGGCGACTATGGCTACACCTTC	CASSLVAGGDYGYTF
TRBV4-1	TRBJ2-7	NA	TRBD2	TGCGCCAGCAGCCGAAATTTCGGGGGGAACTACGAGCAGTACTTC	CASSRNFGGNYEQYF
TRBV27	TRBJ2-2	NA	NA	TGTGCCAGCAGTTTTTACGGGGAGCTGTTTTTT	CASSFYGELFF
TRBV7-9	TRBJ2-1	NA	NA	TGTGCCAGCAGCCCCCGGACTGACAATGAGCAGTTCTTC	CASSPRTDNEQFF
TRBV6-5	TRBJ1-5	NA	NA	TGTGCCAGCAGTCAGAGGGGTCAGCCCCAGCATTTT	CASSQRGQPQHF
TRBV29-1	TRBJ1-2	NA	NA	TGCAGCGTGCCTGGAGCACAGAGAATGTATGGCTACACCTTC	CSVPGAQRMYGYTF
TRBV13	TRBJ1-1	NA	NA	TGTGCCAGCAGTTTTCGGGTCGGGGCTTTCTTT	CASSFRVGAFF
TRBV2	TRBJ2-1	NA	NA	TGTGCCAGCAGTCAGGGGGGGCCAGTGGATGAGCAGTTCTTC	CASSQGGPVDEQFF
TRBV7-6	TRBJ2-7	NA	NA	TGTGCCAGCAGCTTAGGCCCACCGGGGAACGAGCAGTACTTC	CASSLGPPGNEQYF
TRBV5-6	TRBJ1-6	once	TRBD1	TGTGCCAGCAGCTTTGGACAGGCCACCCGGGATAATTCACCCCTCCACTTT	CASSFGQATRDNSPLHF
TRBV7-9	TRBJ2-1	NA	NA	TGTGCCAGCAGCACTTTCAATGAGCAGTTCTTC	CASSTFNEQFF
TRBV7-9	TRBJ1-1	NA	TRBD1	TGTGCCAGCAGCTCGGGGGACAGGGCGCTTGAAGCTTTCTTT	CASSSGDRALEAFF
TRBV15	TRBJ2-4	NA	NA	TGTGCCACCTCAGGTCTCCAAAACATTCAGTACTTC	CATSGLQNIQYF
TRBV6-5	TRBJ2-1	NA	TRBD1	TGTGCCAGCAGCCCGGGACGGCGCAGGGGGAATGAGCAGTTCTTC	CASSPGRRRGNEQFF
TRBV4-1	TRBJ2-7	NA	NA	TGCGCCAGCAGCCAAGTTCCGGTTCGTGCGGTCCACGAGCAGTACTTC	CASSQVPVRAVHEQYF
TRBV20-1	TRBJ2-1	NA	TRBD2	TGCAGTGCATTCTCCGGGACTATCGCGTTCTTC	CSAFSGTIAFF
TRBV21-1	TRBJ2-7	once	NA	TGTGCCAGCAGCAATCTGACTCCCTCCTACGAGCAGTACTTC	CASSNLTPSYEQYF
TRBV13	TRBJ2-7	NA	TRBD1	TGTGCCAGCTTCCGAGCGGGACAGGGAGCTCCGGAGCAGTACTTC	CASFRAGQGAPEQYF
TRBV5-1	TRBJ2-3	NA	NA	TGCGCCAGCAGGGAGACTTCTCGAGGAGATACGCAGTATTTT	CASRETSRGDTQYF
TRBV6-5	TRBJ2-2	medium-sized	NA	TGTGCCAGCAGTTATCAGGGGCTCACCGGGGAGCTGTTTTTT	CASSYQGLTGELFF
TRBV4-1	TRBJ1-6	NA	NA	TGCGCCAGCAGCCAGGCCGAGGACCGGTATAATTCACCCCTCCACTTT	CASSQAEDRYNSPLHF
TRBV6-1	TRBJ2-7	NA	TRBD1	TGTGCCAGCAGATCCGGGACAGCGTTCGAGCAGTACTTC	CASRSGTAFEQYF
TRBV28	TRBJ1-5	NA	NA	TGTGCCAGCAAAGTGTATAGCAATCAGCCCCAGCATTTT	CASKVYSNQPQHF
TRBV7-9	TRBJ2-7	NA	NA	TGTGCCAGCAGCACCTACAGGGAACCCGGGCAGTACTTC	CASSTYREPGQYF
TRBV14	TRBJ1-2	few	TRBD1	TGTGCCAGCAGCCAATATACAGGGGGCTTTGGCTACACCTTC	CASSQYTGGFGYTF
TRBV5-4	TRBJ1-1	NA	NA	TGTGCCAGCAGCTTGGGGATAACTGAAGCTTTCTTT	CASSLGITEAFF
TRBV6-5	TRBJ2-5	once	NA	TGTGCCAGCAGTTACACAGGGCTTGGGGAGACCCAGTACTTC	CASSYTGLGETQYF
TRBV19	TRBJ2-2	NA	NA	TGTGCCAGTAGTATGGCCAGTTTCACCGGGGAGCTGTTTTTT	CASSMASFTGELFF
TRBV11-2	TRBJ2-5	NA	TRBD2	TGTGCCAGCAGCTTGGGTAGCGGGGGACCGAGGGAGACCCAGTACTTC	CASSLGSGGPRETQYF
TRBV4-1	TRBJ1-2	once	TRBD1	TGCGCCAGCAGCCAAGGGGGGGGACAGGGAACCTATAACTATGGCTACACCTTC	CASSQGGGQGTYNYGYTF
TRBV7-9	TRBJ2-3	NA	TRBD2	TGTGCCAGCAGCCCAAAAGCGGGGGAAAGCACAGATACGCAGTATTTT	CASSPKAGESTDTQYF
TRBV11-1	TRBJ1-2	NA	TRBD1	TGTGCCAGCTCCGGGACAGGGAACTATGGCTACACCTTC	CASSGTGNYGYTF
TRBV6-6	TRBJ2-7	NA	NA	TGTGCCAGCATCTGGGGGCCCGGATACGAGCAGTACTTC	CASIWGPGYEQYF
TRBV5-6	TRBJ2-2	NA	TRBD2	TGTGCCAGCAGCTTGTCTAGCGGGGGGCTCACCGGGGAGCTGTTTTTT	CASSLSSGGLTGELFF
TRBV5-1	TRBJ2-7	NA	TRBD1	TGCGCCAGCAGCTTGACCGGGACAGGGACAAAAAACGAGCAGTACTTC	CASSLTGTGTKNEQYF
TRBV5-1	TRBJ2-3	NA	NA	TGCGCCAGCAGCTTCAAGGCAGATACGCAGTATTTT	CASSFKADTQYF
TRBV7-6	TRBJ2-3	NA	TRBD2	TGTGCCAGCAGCTCTCGACTAGCGGGGGCAGACACAGATACGCAGTATTTT	CASSSRLAGADTDTQYF
TRBV13	TRBJ2-7	NA	NA	TGTGCCAGCAGCCCAAGATTTGACAAATCCTACGAGCAGTACTTC	CASSPRFDKSYEQYF
TRBV19	TRBJ1-5	few	NA	TGTGCCAGTAGTATAGTAAGGCTTACCCCATATCAGCCCCAGCATTTT	CASSIVRLTPYQPQHF
TRBV18	TRBJ1-5	NA	TRBD1	TGTGCCAGCTCAGCCTCACAGGGGGTAAGTCAGCCCCAGCATTTT	CASSASQGVSQPQHF
TRBV6-6	TRBJ1-5	NA	NA	TGTGCCAGCAGTTACTCGTGGACAGGCAATCAGCCCCAGCATTTT	CASSYSWTGNQPQHF
TRBV29-1	TRBJ1-2	NA	NA	TGCAGCGCCGAAGGGGGGGATGGCTATGGCTACACCTTC	CSAEGGDGYGYTF
TRBV14	TRBJ2-7	NA	NA	TGTGCCAGCAGCCAAGAGTGGGTATCCTACGAGCAGTACTTC	CASSQEWVSYEQYF
TRBV7-7	TRBJ1-1	NA	TRBD1	TGTGCTAGCAGCCCACCACAGGGGGTGAACACTGAAGCTTTCTTT	CASSPPQGVNTEAFF
TRBV28	TRBJ1-5	NA	NA	TGTGCCAGCAGTTTAGGAGTGTCTCAGCCCCAGCATTTT	CASSLGVSQPQHF
TRBV30	TRBJ1-5	NA	NA	TGTGCCTGGAGTGAGGGATTTAGCAATCAGCCCCAGCATTTT	CAWSEGFSNQPQHF
TRBV5-1	TRBJ1-2	once	NA	TGCGCCAGCAGCCCCACCCTGGACGGACCCTTCTATGGCTACACCTTC	CASSPTLDGPFYGYTF
TRBV6-5	TRBJ1-2	NA	TRBD1	TGTGCCAGCCTGACAGGGATCGGCTACACCTTC	CASLTGIGYTF
TRBV5-1	TRBJ1-1	NA	NA	TGCGCCAGCAGCTTGGAAGGGGCTGAAGCTTTCTTT	CASSLEGAEAFF